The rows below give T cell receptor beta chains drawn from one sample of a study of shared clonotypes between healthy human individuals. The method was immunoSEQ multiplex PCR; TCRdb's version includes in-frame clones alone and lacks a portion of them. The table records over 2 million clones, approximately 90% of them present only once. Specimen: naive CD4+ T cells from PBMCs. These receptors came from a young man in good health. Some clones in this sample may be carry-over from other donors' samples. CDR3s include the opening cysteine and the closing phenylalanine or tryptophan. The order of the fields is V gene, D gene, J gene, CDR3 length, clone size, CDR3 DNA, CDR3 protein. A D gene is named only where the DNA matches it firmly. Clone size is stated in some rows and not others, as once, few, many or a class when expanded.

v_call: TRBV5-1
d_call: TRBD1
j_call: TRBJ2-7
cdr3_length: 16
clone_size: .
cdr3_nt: TGCGCCAGCAGCTTGGTGGGACAGGGGATGACCTACGAGCAGTACTTC
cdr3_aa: CASSLVGQGMTYEQYF

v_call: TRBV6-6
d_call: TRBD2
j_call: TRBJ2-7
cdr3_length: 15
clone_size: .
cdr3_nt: TGTGCCAGCAGCTCCGGGGGACTAGCTCCCTACGAGCAGTACTTC
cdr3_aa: CASSSGGLAPYEQYF

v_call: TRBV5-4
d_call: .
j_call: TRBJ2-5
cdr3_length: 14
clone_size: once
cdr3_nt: TGTGCCAGCAGCTTGGGGCCGGGGGAAGAGACCCAGTACTTC
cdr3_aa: CASSLGPGEETQYF

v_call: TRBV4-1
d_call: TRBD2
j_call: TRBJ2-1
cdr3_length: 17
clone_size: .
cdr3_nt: TGCGCCAGCAGCCAAGTGGCTAGCGGGAGTTATGGACTTGAGCAGTTCTTC
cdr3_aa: CASSQVASGSYGLEQFF

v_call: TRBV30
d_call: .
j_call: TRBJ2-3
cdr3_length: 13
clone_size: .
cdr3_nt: TGTGCCTGGAACGGGGGGCGCTTAGATACGCAGTATTTT
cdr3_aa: CAWNGGRLDTQYF

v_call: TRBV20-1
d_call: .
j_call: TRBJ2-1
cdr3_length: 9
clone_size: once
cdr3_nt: TGCAGTGCTAGGGGCCCCCAGTTCTTC
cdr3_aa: CSARGPQFF

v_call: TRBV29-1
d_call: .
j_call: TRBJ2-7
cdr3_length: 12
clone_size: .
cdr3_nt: TGCAGCGTCCGGGACTTACCCTACGAGCAGTACTTC
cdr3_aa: CSVRDLPYEQYF

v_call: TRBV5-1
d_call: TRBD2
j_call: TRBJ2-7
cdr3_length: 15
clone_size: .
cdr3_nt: TGCGCCAGCAGCTTGGGTCTAGCGGAGGTCTACGAGCAGTACTTC
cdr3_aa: CASSLGLAEVYEQYF

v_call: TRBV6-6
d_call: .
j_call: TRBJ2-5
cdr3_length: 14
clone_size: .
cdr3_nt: TGTGCCAGCGGGGGGAAGGGGGGTGGAGAGACCCAGTACTTC
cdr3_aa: CASGGKGGGETQYF

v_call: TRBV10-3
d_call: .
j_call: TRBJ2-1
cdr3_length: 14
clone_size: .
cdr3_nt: TGTGCCATCAGTGAGTCTCACTCAGGTAATGAGCAGTTCTTC
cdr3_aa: CAISESHSGNEQFF

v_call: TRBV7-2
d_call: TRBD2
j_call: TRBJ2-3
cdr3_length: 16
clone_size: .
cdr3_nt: TGTGCCAGCAGCTTAGCGCTACTAGCGGGAGCAGATACGCAGTATTTT
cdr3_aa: CASSLALLAGADTQYF

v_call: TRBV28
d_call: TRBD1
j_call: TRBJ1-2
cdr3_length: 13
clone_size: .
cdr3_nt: TGTGCCAGCATTGAGGGGGCGCAACAAGGCTACACCTTC
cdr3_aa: CASIEGAQQGYTF

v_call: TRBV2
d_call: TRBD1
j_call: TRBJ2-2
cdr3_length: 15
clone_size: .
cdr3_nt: TGTGCCAGCAGTGGGACAGGGCCGGTAACCGGGGAGCTGTTTTTT
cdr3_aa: CASSGTGPVTGELFF

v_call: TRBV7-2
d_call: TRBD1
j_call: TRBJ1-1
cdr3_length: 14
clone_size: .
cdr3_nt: TGTGCCAGCAGCTCCTGGGGACAGGTGGGAGAAGCTTTCTTT
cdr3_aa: CASSSWGQVGEAFF

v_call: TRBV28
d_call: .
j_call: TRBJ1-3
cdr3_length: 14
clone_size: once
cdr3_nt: TGTGCCAGCGCTAAGAGGAGCTCTGGAAACACCATATATTTT
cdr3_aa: CASAKRSSGNTIYF

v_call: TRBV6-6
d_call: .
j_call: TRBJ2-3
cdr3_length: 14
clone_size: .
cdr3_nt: TGTGCCAGCAGCCCCGGTCGAGGTGCAGATACGCAGTATTTT
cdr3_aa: CASSPGRGADTQYF

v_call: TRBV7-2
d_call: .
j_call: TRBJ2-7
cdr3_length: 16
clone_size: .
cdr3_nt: TGTGCCAGCAGCTTAGCGCGGGCGGGCGGTGCCTACGAGCAGTACTTC
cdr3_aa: CASSLARAGGAYEQYF

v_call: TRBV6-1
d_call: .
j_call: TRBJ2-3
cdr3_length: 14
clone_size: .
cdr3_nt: TGTGCCAGCAGAAACACTAGAGGCACAGATACGCAGTATTTT
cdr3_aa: CASRNTRGTDTQYF

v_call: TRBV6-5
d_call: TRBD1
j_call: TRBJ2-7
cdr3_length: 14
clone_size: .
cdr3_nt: TGTGCCAGCAGGGACAGGGGGTTTACCTACGAGCAGTACTTC
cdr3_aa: CASRDRGFTYEQYF

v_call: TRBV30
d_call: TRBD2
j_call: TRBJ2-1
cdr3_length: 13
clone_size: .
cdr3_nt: TGTGCGCTGAGCGGCGGGAGTCCGGATGAGCAGTTCTTC
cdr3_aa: CALSGGSPDEQFF

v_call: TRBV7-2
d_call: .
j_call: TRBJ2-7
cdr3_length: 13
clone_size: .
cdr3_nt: TGTGCCAGCAGCTTAGGCAGGGTGGGCGAGCAGTACTTC
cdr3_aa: CASSLGRVGEQYF

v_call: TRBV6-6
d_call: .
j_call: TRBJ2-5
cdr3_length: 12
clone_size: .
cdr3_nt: TGTGCCAGCAGCCCCGAAGGGGAGACCCAGTACTTC
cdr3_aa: CASSPEGETQYF

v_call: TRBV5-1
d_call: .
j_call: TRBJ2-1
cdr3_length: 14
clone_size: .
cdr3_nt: TGCGCCAGCAGCTTGAGAACATATAGGAATGAGCAGTTCTTC
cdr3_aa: CASSLRTYRNEQFF

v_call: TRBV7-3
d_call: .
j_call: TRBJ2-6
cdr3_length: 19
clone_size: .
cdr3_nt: TGTGCCAGCAGCAAGAACCCGCCCGCCGGGTACTCTGGGGCCAACGTCCTGACTTTC
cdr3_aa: CASSKNPPAGYSGANVLTF

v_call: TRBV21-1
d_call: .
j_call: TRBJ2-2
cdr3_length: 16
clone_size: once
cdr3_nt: TGTGCCAGCAGGAGGACTAGCGGGAGTGCAGGCGGGGAGCTGTTTTTT
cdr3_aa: CASRRTSGSAGGELFF

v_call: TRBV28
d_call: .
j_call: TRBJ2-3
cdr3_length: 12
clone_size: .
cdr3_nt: TGTGCCAGCAGACTCAACACAGATACGCAGTATTTT
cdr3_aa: CASRLNTDTQYF

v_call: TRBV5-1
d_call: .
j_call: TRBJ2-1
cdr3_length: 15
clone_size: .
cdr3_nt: TGCGCCAGCAGCGGTCTGAGCGGCCACTACAATGAGCAGTTCTTC
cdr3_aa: CASSGLSGHYNEQFF

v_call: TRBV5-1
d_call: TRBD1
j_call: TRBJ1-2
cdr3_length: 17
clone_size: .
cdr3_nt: TGCGCCAGCAGCTTAACAGGGGGCGACGCGGCTAACTATGGCTACACCTTC
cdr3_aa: CASSLTGGDAANYGYTF

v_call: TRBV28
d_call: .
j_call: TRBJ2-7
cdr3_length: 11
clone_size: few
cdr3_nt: TGTGCCAGCAGGGACTCCTACGAGCAGTACTTC
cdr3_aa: CASRDSYEQYF

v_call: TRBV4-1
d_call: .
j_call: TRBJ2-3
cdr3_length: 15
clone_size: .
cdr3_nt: TGCGCCAGCAGCCAAGTTCCCAACAACCCAGATACGCAGTATTTT
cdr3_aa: CASSQVPNNPDTQYF

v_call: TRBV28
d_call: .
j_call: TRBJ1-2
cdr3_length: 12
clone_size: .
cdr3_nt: TGTGCCAGCAGTATCAGGCACTATGGCTACACCTTC
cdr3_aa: CASSIRHYGYTF

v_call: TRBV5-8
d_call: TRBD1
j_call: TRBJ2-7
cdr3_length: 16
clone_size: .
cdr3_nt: TGTGCCAGCAGCTTGGGATGGGACAGGGGGATCTACGAGCAGTACTTC
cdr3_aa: CASSLGWDRGIYEQYF

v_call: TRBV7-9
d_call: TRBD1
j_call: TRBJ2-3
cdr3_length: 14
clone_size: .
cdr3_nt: TGTGCCAGCGGAATGACAGGGCCCCTTGATACGCAGTATTTT
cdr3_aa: CASGMTGPLDTQYF

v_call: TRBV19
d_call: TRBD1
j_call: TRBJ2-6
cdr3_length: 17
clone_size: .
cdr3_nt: TGTGCCAGTAGTAAACAGGGGCCCCACTCTGGGGCCAACGTCCTGACTTTC
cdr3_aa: CASSKQGPHSGANVLTF

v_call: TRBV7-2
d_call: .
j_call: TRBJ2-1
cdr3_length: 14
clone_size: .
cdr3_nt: TGTGCCAGCAGCTTATCGGTTCTATACAATGAGCAGTTCTTC
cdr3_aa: CASSLSVLYNEQFF

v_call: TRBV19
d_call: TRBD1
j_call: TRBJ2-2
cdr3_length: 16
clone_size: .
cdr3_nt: TGTGCCAGTAGTATTAGTAGGGGGCGCACGACCGGGGAGCTGTTTTTT
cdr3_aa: CASSISRGRTTGELFF

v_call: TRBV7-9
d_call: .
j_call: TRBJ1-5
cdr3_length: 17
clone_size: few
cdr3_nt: TGTGCCAGCAGCTTATGGGCCTTTGGACAGCCAAGGGAGCCCCAGCATTTT
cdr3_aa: CASSLWAFGQPREPQHF

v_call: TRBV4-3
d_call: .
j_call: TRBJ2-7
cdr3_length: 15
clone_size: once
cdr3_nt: TGCGCCAGCAGCCAAGATATGGGCAGAGCCTACGAGCAGTACTTC
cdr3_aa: CASSQDMGRAYEQYF

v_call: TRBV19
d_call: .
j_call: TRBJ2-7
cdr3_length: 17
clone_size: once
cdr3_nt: TGTGCCAGTAGTTCGTACAACCGGGACTCGCTCGTCTACGAGCAGTACTTC
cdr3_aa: CASSSYNRDSLVYEQYF

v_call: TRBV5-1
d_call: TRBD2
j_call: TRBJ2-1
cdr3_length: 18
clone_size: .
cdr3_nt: TGCGCCAGCAGCTCCTTCCCGGGACTAGCGGGAGCTGGCAATGAGCAGTTCTTC
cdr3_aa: CASSSFPGLAGAGNEQFF

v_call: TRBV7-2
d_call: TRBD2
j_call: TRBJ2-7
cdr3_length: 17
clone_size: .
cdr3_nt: TGTGCCAGCAGCTTAAGGTCTAGCGGGAGGTTCTCCTACGAGCAGTACTTC
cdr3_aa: CASSLRSSGRFSYEQYF

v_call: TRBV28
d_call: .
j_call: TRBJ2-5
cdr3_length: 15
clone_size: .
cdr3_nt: TGTGCCAGCAGTTCAACAACGGACAGACAAGAGACCCAGTACTTC
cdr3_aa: CASSSTTDRQETQYF

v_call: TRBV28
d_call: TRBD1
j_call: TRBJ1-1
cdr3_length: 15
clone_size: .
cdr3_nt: TGTGCCAGCCCGGATCCCACAGGGGTGAACACTGAAGCTTTCTTT
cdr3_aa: CASPDPTGVNTEAFF

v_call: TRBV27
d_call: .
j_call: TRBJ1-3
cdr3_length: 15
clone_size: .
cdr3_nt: TGTGCCAGCAGTAAAAGCCGGACTTCTGGAAACACCATATATTTT
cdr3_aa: CASSKSRTSGNTIYF

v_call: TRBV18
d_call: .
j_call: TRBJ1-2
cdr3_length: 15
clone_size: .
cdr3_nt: TGTGCCAGCTCACCCCTGACGGCCGCAGGGTATGGCTACACCTTC
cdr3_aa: CASSPLTAAGYGYTF

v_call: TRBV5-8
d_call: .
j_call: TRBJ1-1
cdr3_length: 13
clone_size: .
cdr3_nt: TGTGCCAGCAGCTTGCGAGGGGAGACTGAAGCTTTCTTT
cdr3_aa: CASSLRGETEAFF

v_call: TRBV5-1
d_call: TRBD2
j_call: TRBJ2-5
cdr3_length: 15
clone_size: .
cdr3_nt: TGCGCCACGCGAGGGACTAGCGGGAGTGGAGAGACCCAGTACTTC
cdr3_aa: CATRGTSGSGETQYF

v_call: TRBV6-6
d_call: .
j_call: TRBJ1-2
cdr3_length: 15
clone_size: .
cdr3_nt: TGTGCCAGCAGTTACTCTGACCTGGGGGAGGGTGGCTACACCTTC
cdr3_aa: CASSYSDLGEGGYTF

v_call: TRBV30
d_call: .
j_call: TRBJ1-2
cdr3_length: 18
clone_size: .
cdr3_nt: TGTGCCTGGAGCCGACAATATACGACCAATAATTTAAACTATGGCTACACCTTC
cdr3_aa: CAWSRQYTTNNLNYGYTF

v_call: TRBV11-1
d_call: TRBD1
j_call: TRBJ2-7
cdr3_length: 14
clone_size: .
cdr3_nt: TGTGCCAGCAGCTCCCGGACAGGGGCCAACGAGCAGTACTTC
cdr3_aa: CASSSRTGANEQYF

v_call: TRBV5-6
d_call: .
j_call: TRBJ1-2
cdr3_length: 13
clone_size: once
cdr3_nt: TGTGCCAGCAGCTTAAGACGCCACTATGGCTACACCTTC
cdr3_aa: CASSLRRHYGYTF

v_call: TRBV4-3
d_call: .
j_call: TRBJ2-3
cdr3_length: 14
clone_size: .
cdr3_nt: TGCGCCAGCAGCCAGGGGACTCGCACAGATACGCAGTATTTT
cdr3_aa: CASSQGTRTDTQYF

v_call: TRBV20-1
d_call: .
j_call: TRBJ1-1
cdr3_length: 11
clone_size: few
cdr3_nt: TGCAGTGCTCGGGGGGACACTGAAGCTTTCTTT
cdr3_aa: CSARGDTEAFF